Shown below are 24 T cell receptor beta chains from a single sample sequenced in a study of identical twins. TCRdb redid the calling of the 5' RACE reads with MiXCR, one entry per CDR3 protein. This table has approximately 1.8 million distinct CDR3 sequences, more than 30% appearing once. Sequenced input: cord blood. These receptors all come from a newborn girl in good health.

The table lists this clonotype with a few counts. The V gene is TRBV6-5, the J gene TRBJ1-5, with D unresolved. Between the trimmed V and J ends, which lost 2 bases and 7 bases, there was a span of 9 bases. The germline V gene encodes CDR1 MNHEY and CDR2 SVGAGI. This CDR3 contains 13 residues. CDR3 in DNA: TGTGCCAGCAGTTACGGGAGGGAACAGCCCCAGCATTTT. Protein sequence: CASSYGREQPQHF.

The chain couples TRBV2 to TRBJ2-5; the match to TRBD2 covers 8 bases. The CDR3 length is 12 residues. Losses at the gene ends were 10 bases for V and 2 bases for J; bases not matched to a gene: 3. Germline V gene lookup returns CDR1 SNHLY and CDR2 FYNNEI. CDR3 residues: CATIAGQETQYF. In DNA form, the CDR3 reads TGTGCCACTATAGCGGGACAAGAGACCCAGTACTTC.

This rearrangement joins TRBV6-5 to TRBJ2-7, with 11 bases matching TRBD2. V lost 4 bases and J lost 2; bases outside the gene matches: 10. The CDR3 spans 17 residues. Germline V gene data show CDR1 as MNHEY and CDR2 as SVGAGI. The CDR3 nucleotides read TGTGCCAGCAGTTTTTCGGCTAGCGGGAGGTACCCCTACGAGCAGTACTTC. It translates to CASSFSASGRYPYEQYF.

This clonotype has just a few counts. CDR3 amino acids: CASSQFLDGVPYEQYF. The DNA for the CDR3 is TGTGCCAGCAGCCAGTTCCTGGATGGGGTTCCCTACGAGCAGTACTTC. The chain has TRBV4-2 and TRBJ2-7, with D unclear. The CDR3 length is 16 residues. V lost 3 bases and J 2 bases, leaving 17 bases between the germline ends. Germline V gives CDR1 LGHNA, CDR2 YNFKEQ.

The chain carries TRBV21-1 and TRBJ2-4; TRBD1 is the table's D call and was not checked against the DNA. TRBV21-1 is reported as a pseudogene. The CDR3 has 12 residues. CDR3 DNA sequence: TGTGCCAGCAGGGTCCGGGTTCACATTCAGTACTTC. Translated, it gives CASRVRVHIQYF.

The sample holds a few counts of this clonotype. V is TRBV18 and J is TRBJ1-4; D unclear. The V end was cut by 3 bases, the J end by 8 bases, with 10 bases between. The CDR3 consists of 13 residues. The germline gives CDR1 KGHSH, CDR2 LQKENI. CDR3 DNA sequence: TGTGCCAGCTCACCGTCAAACGGGGAAAAACTGTTTTTT. It translates to CASSPSNGEKLFF.

This clonotype was counted only a few times. This chain joins TRBV12-3 or TRBV12-4 and TRBJ1-6, with 10 bases identical to TRBD1. Germline trimming cut 3 bases from V and 10 bases from J; bases unmatched to any gene: 6. The CDR3 spans 15 residues. The CDR3 loop reads CASSFPGTGASPLHF. The DNA for the CDR3 is TGTGCCAGCAGTTTTCCCGGGACAGGGGCATCACCCCTCCACTTT.

This clonotype has more than one count but fewer than ten. The rearrangement uses TRBV11-2 and TRBJ2-1; TRBD2 matches 7 bases. The J segment lost 5 bases and the V segment lost 7 bases, leaving 8 bases of the junction unmatched. There are 14 residues in the CDR3. Germline-derived CDR1 and CDR2 are SGHAT and FQNNGV. This chain's CDR3 is CASTHLAGHNEQFF. The CDR3 DNA sequence: TGTGCCAGCACTCACTTAGCGGGTCACAATGAGCAGTTCTTC.

The CDR3 DNA is TGTGCCAGCAGCTTAAGGCGGAGTTGGGACAATGAGCAGTACTTC. The encoded protein is CASSLRRSWDNEQYF. The chain uses TRBV11-1 and TRBJ2-1, with D tentatively TRBD1 (6 bases). The J call could be wrong; TRBJ2-7 is a better fit for the DNA end. The germline CDR1 and CDR2 sequences are SGHAT and FQDESV (reference sequence). This CDR3 is built from 15 residues.

This clonotype was counted between two and nine times. This rearrangement joins TRBV25-1 to TRBJ2-6; TRBD1 agrees at 7 bases. The CDR3 contains 16 residues. V dropped 7 bases and J dropped 0; count of bases not matched to a gene: 6. From germline, CDR1 is MGHDK and CDR2 SYGVNS. The CDR3 loop reads CASTGDSLSGANVLTF. CDR3 sequence (DNA): TGTGCCAGCACCGGGGACAGCCTCTCTGGGGCCAACGTCCTGACTTTC.

The chain is built from TRBV27 and TRBJ1-4; D gene unclear. Trimming took 10 bases from V and 8 from J, leaving 14 bases between them. The CDR3 covers 12 residues. Looked up from germline, CDR1 is MNHEY and CDR2 is SMNVEV (reference sequence). This CDR3 is CANTRAPEKLFF. CDR3 DNA: TGTGCCAACACTAGGGCGCCGGAAAAACTGTTTTTT.

This clonotype was seen a few times. V gene TRBV7-2 combines with J gene TRBJ2-7, with TRBD2 identical over 11 bases. The J call may be incorrect, as the DNA end agrees better with TRBJ2-5. The CDR3 runs 14 residues. Germline V gene data show CDR1 as SGHTA and CDR2 as FQGNSA. The CDR3 spells CASSLGGLAGTQYF. CDR3 nucleotides: TGTGCCAGCAGCTTAGGAGGACTAGCGGGGACCCAGTACTTC.

V gene TRBV25-1 combines with J gene TRBJ2-7; D is uncertain. From germline, CDR1 is MGHDK and CDR2 SYGVNS. The ends were cut back, 3 bases at V and 7 bases at J, with 13 bases in the middle. The CDR3 is 13 amino acids. The CDR3 reads CASSDQPLDEQYF. The CDR3 bases are TGTGCCAGCAGTGATCAACCGTTGGATGAGCAGTACTTC.

This clonotype was recorded a few times. This chain uses TRBV3-1 with TRBJ1-2, with a weak D call TRBD1 (6 bases). The length of the CDR3 is 14 residues. CDR1 LGHDT and CDR2 YNNKEL come from the germline V gene (reference sequence). V lost 2 bases and J lost 4, with 11 bases in between. CDR3 sequence reads: CASSQRGLGYGYTF. Here the CDR3 DNA reads TGTGCCAGCAGCCAACGGGGGCTCGGCTATGGCTACACCTTC.

The chain is built from TRBV20-1 and TRBJ2-1; perhaps TRBD1 as D (6 bases). V gave up 2 bases and J gave up 2 bases, with 16 bases separating them. The CDR3 has 16 amino acids. In germline, CDR1 is DFQATT, CDR2 SNEGSKA (reference sequence). The CDR3 bases are TGCAGTGCTAGACCCCTGGGGGCTAGTCCCTACAATGAGCAGTTCTTC. Protein sequence: CSARPLGASPYNEQFF.

A word on this clonotype: Germline is not matched at one junction end, which may reflect a read error. This rearrangement joins TRBV5-1 to TRBJ1-4; D ambiguous. CDR1 SGHRS and CDR2 YFSETQ come from the germline V gene. CDR3 size: 14 residues. This CDR3 is CASSLGIFNKKLFF. The CDR3 bases are TGCGCCAGCAGCTTGGGCATTTTTAATAAAAAACTGTTTTTT.

The J gene is TRBJ2-1, the V gene TRBV20-1; 7 bases map to TRBD2. Losses at the gene ends were 0 bases for V and 12 bases for J; bases not matched to a gene: 11. Per the germline V gene, CDR1 is DFQATT and CDR2 is SNEGSKA (reference sequence). CDR3 length equals 14 residues. CDR3 protein: CSARDVGAGVMQFF. CDR3 coding DNA: TGCAGTGCTAGAGATGTAGGGGCGGGGGTGATGCAGTTCTTC.

This clonotype was detected only a few times. The CDR3 bases are TGTGCCATCAGTGACAGGACTAGCGGGAGCTACGAGCAGTACTTC. Encoded protein: CAISDRTSGSYEQYF. The chain joins TRBV10-3 to TRBJ2-7; TRBD2 matches at 13 bases. The trim removed 3 bases at V and 3 bases at J, leaving 2 bases unmatched. The CDR3 has 15 residues. CDR1 and CDR2 from the germline V gene are ENHRY and SYGVKD.

DNA of the CDR3: TGCAGTGCTCAGACTAGCGGGGGGCAAAATGAGCAGTTCTTC. This encodes CSAQTSGGQNEQFF. The rearrangement joins TRBV20-1 to TRBJ2-1; TRBD2 matches 13 bases. This CDR3 is built from 14 residues. Losses at the gene ends were 5 bases for V and 7 bases for J; bases not matched to a gene: 5. Looked up from germline, CDR1 is DFQATT and CDR2 is SNEGSKA (reference sequence).

This chain joins TRBV19 and TRBJ1-2; TRBD1 matches 11 bases. V lost 10 bases and J lost 7; bases outside the gene matches: 8. The germline gives CDR1 LNHDA, CDR2 SQIVND (reference sequence). This CDR3 comprises 13 residues. The CDR3 protein is CATGGQGAAGYTF. The CDR3 DNA follows: TGTGCCACTGGCGGACAGGGGGCGGCTGGCTACACCTTC.

The sample holds a few counts of this clonotype. The genes are TRBV27 and TRBJ2-5; D remains unclear. Germline V CDR1 and CDR2: MNHEY, SMNVEV (reference sequence). V was shortened by 8 bases and J by 2 bases, with 21 bases between the two germline ends. This CDR3 is 16 amino acids long. The CDR3 here is CASGPIRPLNQETQYF. The CDR3 coding sequence is TGTGCCAGCGGACCAATCAGGCCCTTGAATCAAGAGACCCAGTACTTC.

This sequence joins TRBV7-9 and TRBJ2-1; possible D gene TRBD1, 6 bases. Looked up from germline, CDR1 is SEHNR and CDR2 is FQNEAQ (reference sequence). Between the trimmed V and J ends, which lost 2 bases and 2 bases, there was a span of 25 bases. The CDR3 loop spans 20 amino acids. CDR3 bases: TGTGCCAGCAGCTTAAAAGCGGCAGGGGATATAGTAAAGCCCTACAATGAGCAGTTCTTC. This sequence encodes CASSLKAAGDIVKPYNEQFF.

There are a few counts of this clonotype. The rearrangement uses TRBV4-2 and TRBJ2-3; 8 bases map to TRBD2. The germline V gene has CDR1 LGHNA and CDR2 YNFKEQ. This CDR3 contains 16 residues. The V gene end was trimmed by 4 bases and the J gene end by 4 bases; junction bases not matched to a gene: 10. The CDR3 loop reads CASSPRRGASPDTQYF. The CDR3 DNA reads as TGTGCCAGCAGCCCTCGGCGGGGGGCGAGCCCAGATACGCAGTATTTT.

The chain joins TRBV10-3 to TRBJ1-1; 9 bases are a match to TRBD1. Germline V CDR1 and CDR2: ENHRY, SYGVKD. The CDR3 contains 17 residues. V shed 6 bases, J shed 3 bases, and the junction held 14 bases outside the gene matches. CDR3 sequence (DNA): TGTGCCATCAGCTCTTCCCGGGACAGGGTATTAGACACTGAAGCTTTCTTT. Translating it yields CAISSSRDRVLDTEAFF.